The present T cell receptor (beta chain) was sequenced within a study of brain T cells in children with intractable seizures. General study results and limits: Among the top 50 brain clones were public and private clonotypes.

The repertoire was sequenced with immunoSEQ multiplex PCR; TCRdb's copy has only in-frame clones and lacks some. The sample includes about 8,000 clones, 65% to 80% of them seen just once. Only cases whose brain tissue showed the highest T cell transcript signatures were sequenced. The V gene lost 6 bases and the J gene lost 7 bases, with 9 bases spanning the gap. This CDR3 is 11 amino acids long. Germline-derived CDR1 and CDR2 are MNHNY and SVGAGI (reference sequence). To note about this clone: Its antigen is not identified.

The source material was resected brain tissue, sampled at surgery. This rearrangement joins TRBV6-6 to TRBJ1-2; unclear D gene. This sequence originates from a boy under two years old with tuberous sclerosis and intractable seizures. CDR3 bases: TGTGCCAGCAGGTCGGTTTCTGGCTACACCTTC. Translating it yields CASRSVSGYTF.